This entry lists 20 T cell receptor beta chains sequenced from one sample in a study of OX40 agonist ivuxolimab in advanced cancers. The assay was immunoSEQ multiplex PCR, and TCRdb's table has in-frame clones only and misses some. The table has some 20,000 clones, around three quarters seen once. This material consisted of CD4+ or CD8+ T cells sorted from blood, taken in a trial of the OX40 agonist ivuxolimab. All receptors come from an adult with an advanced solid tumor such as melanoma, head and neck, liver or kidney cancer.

Here the CDR3 reads CASSPYREKDEQFF. As DNA, the CDR3 is TGCGCCAGCAGCCCTTACAGGGAGAAGGATGAGCAGTTCTTC. The chain has TRBV4-1 and TRBJ2-1; D is perhaps TRBD1 (6 bases). Germline V gives CDR1 MGHRA, CDR2 YSYEKL. The CDR3 loop spans 14 amino acids. Trimming left V 4 bases short and J 8 bases short, with 15 bases between.

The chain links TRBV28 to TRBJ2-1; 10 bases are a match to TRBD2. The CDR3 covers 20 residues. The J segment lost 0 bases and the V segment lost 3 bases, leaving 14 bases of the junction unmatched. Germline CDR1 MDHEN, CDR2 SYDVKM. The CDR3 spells CASSFDGVAGGQSSYNEQFF. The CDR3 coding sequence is TGTGCCAGCAGTTTTGATGGGGTAGCGGGAGGCCAAAGCTCCTACAATGAGCAGTTCTTC.

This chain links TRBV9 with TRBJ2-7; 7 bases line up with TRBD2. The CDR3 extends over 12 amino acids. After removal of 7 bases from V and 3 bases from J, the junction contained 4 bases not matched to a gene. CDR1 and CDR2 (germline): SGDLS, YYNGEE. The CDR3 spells CASRGSGYEQYF. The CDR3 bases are TGTGCCAGCCGCGGGAGCGGCTACGAGCAGTACTTC.

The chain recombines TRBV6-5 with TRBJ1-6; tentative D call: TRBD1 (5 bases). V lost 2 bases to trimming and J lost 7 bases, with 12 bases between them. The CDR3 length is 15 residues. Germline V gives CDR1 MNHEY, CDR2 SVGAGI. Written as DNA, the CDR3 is TGTGCCAGCAGTTACGTGGGCCAGGGAAATTCACCCCTCCACTTT. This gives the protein CASSYVGQGNSPLHF.

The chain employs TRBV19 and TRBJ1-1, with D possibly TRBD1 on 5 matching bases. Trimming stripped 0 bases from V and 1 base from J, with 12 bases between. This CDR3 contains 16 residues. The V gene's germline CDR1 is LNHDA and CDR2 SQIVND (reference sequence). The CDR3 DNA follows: TGTGCCAGTAGTATAGAGGCGACAGTATCGAACACTGAAGCTTTCTTT. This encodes CASSIEATVSNTEAFF.

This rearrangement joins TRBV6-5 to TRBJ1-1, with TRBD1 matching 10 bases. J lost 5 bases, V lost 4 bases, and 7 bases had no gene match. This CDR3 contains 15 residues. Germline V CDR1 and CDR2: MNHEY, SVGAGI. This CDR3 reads CASSLADRGETEAFF. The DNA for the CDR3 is TGTGCCAGCAGTTTGGCGGACAGGGGGGAAACTGAAGCTTTCTTT.

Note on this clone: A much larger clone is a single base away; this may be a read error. The CDR3 DNA follows: TGTGCCAGCAGTTTCTCTACCGGGGAGCTGTTTTTT. Amino acids: CASSFSTGELFF. This chain connects TRBV6-6 to TRBJ2-2, with no clear D. This CDR3 is built from 12 residues. The germline gives CDR1 MNHNY, CDR2 SVGAGI (reference sequence). Deletions cut 4 bases from V and 5 bases from J, with 5 bases between.

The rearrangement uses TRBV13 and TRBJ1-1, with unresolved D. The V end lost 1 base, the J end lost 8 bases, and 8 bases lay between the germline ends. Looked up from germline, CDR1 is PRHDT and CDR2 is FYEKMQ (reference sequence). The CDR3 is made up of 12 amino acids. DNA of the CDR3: TGTGCCAGCAGCTTAGATCGGGGAGAAGCTTTCTTT. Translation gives CASSLDRGEAFF.

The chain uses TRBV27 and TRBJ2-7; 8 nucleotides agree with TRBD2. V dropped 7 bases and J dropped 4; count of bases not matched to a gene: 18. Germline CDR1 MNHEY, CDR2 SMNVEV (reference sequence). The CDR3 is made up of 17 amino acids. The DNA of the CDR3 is TGTGCCAGCAAAAGGCTAGCGGGCGAGTTCGGGACTTACGAGCAGTACTTC. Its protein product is CASKRLAGEFGTYEQYF.

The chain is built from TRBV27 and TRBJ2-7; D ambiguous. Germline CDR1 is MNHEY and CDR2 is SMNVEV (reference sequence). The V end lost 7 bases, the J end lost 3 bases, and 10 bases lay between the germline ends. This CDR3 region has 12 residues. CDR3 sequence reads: CASTSASYEQYF. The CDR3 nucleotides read TGTGCCAGCACCTCCGCTAGCTACGAGCAGTACTTC.

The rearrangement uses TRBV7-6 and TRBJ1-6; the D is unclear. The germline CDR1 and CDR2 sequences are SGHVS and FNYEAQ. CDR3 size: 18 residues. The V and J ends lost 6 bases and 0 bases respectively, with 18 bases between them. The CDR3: CASSLAEPSSSYNSPLHF. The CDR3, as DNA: TGTGCCAGCAGTCTGGCGGAACCTTCGAGCTCCTATAATTCACCCCTCCACTTT.

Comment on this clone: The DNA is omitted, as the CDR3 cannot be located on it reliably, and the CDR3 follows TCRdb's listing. CDR3 sequence: CASSPGFGSGSYGYTF. The chain couples TRBV5-8 to TRBJ1-2. The CDR3 has 16 amino acids, counting both end residues. Germline CDR1 is SGHTS and CDR2 is YDEGEE.

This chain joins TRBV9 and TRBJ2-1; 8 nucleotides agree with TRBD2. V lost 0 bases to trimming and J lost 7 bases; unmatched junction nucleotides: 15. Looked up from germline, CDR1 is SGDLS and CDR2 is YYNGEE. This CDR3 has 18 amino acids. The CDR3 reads CASSVGVRVAGPGNEQFF. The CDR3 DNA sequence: TGTGCCAGCAGCGTAGGGGTTCGGGTAGCGGGGCCCGGGAATGAGCAGTTCTTC.

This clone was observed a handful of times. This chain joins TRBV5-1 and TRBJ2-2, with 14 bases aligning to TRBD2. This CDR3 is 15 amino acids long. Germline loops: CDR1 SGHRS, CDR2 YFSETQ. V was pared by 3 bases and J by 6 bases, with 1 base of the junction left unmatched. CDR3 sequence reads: CASSSGLAGAGELFF. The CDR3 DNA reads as TGCGCCAGCAGCTCGGGACTAGCGGGAGCCGGGGAGCTGTTTTTT.

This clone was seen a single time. The CDR3 sequence is CASSYSEGQETQYF. CDR3 DNA: TGTGCCAGCAGTTACTCTGAGGGCCAAGAGACCCAGTACTTC. V is TRBV6-5 and J is TRBJ2-5; maybe TRBD2 (5 bases). CDR3 length: 14 amino acids. Trimming cost V 0 bases and J 1 base, with 6 bases left between them. Germline lookup yields CDR1 MNHEY and CDR2 SVGAGI.

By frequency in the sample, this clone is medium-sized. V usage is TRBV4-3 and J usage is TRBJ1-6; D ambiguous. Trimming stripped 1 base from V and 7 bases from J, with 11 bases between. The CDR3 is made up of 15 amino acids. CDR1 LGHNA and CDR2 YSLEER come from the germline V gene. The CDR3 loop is CASSQGGGRNSPLHF. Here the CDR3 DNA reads TGCGCCAGCAGCCAAGGCGGCGGTCGGAATTCACCCCTCCACTTT.

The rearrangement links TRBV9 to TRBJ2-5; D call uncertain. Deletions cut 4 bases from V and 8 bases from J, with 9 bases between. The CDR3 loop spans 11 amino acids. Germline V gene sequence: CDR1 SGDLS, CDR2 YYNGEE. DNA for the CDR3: TGTGCCAGCAGCTCGGGTGTCACCCAGTACTTC. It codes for CASSSGVTQYF.

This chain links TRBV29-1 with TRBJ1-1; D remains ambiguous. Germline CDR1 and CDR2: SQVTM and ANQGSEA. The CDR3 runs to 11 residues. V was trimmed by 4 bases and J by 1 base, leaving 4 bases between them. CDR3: CSVVTNTEAFF. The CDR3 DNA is TGCAGCGTTGTGACGAACACTGAAGCTTTCTTT.

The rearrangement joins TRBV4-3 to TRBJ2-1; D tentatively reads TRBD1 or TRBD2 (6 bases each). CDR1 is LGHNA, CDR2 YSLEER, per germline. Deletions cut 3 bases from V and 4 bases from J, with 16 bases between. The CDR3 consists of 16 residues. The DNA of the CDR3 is TGCGCCAGCAGCCACTTGATGGGGGGCGTATACAATGAGCAGTTCTTC. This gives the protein CASSHLMGGVYNEQFF.

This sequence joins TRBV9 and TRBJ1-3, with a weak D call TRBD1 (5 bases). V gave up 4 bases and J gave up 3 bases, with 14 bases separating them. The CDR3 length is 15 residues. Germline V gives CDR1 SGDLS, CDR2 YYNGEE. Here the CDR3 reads CASSPKGTGGNTIYF. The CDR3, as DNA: TGTGCCAGCAGCCCGAAGGGGACGGGTGGAAACACCATATATTTT.